The T cell receptor (beta chain) under discussion was sequenced for a study of blood T cell repertoires in COVID-19 (TCRdb year 2020). Some background on the complete study: Samples covering the acute and convalescent phases of COVID-19 were provided by collaborators in the United States, Italy and Spain. A de-identified subject ID, COVID-19 status, age in years and sex were almost always included in the sample metadata. The samples were drawn from two sources: the first 160 participants of the ongoing ImmuneRACE study, and 1,200 or so subjects contributed by 6 global collaborators. HLA class I and class II types, where available, came from metadata supplied by the sample provider rather than from assay-based typing. The prospective study material was composed of cDNA or gDNA derived from T cells, B-cell-depleted T cells, or PBMCs. The repertoires were released in a freely available public database meant as a resource for research on the immune response to SARS-CoV-2. Subjects who had been exposed to COVID-19, were actively infected with it, or had recovered from it provided the deeply sampled blood TCRbeta repertoires that made up the dataset. Summary of the overall study and its limitations: Clinical and demographic metadata were provided uncurated, with the amount varying by source and participant.

Cut back by 5 bases and 7 bases, the V and J ends lie 24 bases apart. The CDR3 contains 16 residues, cysteine and phenylalanine counted. Of the read, only the CDR3 DNA is kept; its 48 bases are in frame from base 1. From the germline V gene, CDR1 is SGHTA and CDR2 is FQGNSA. Collaborating institutions collected whole blood in K2EDTA tubes following their own protocols. For TCRbeta analysis, collaborator samples were shipped as frozen whole blood, as isolated PBMCs, or as DNA extracted from either sample type. As to this clone: Its antigen is not yet known. No much larger clone is present one base from it, and per-base qualities are unavailable.

The immunoSEQ Assay, a bias-controlled multiplex PCR, was used to amplify TCRbeta CDR3 regions from genomic DNA. The original pipeline was this. The number of nucleated cells in each sample was estimated by amplification of reference gene primers within the assay. Sequence reads were collapsed and filtered to measure the absolute abundance of every unique TCRbeta CDR3 rearrangement. For each sample, productive Simpson clonality was calculated by taking the square root of Simpson's diversity index across productive rearrangements. The immuneACCESS repertoire file appears here via TCRdb, limited to in-frame rearrangements. These files lack a portion of the clones; in checked studies, under half of the deficit traces to unresolved V genes, and the cause of the others is not known. V and J calls and clone size are copied from that table; D and trimming were computed from the DNA. For this sample the table gives roughly 35,000 clones, of which under 90% were detected only once. The ten largest clones represent about an eighth of the sample.

Sequenced input: peripheral blood. The chain employs TRBV7-2 and TRBJ2-7, with TRBD1 as a weak D call on 6 bases. The receptor's source is a man aged 65-85 years with acute or convalescent COVID-19. The CDR3 reads CASSPWVWTAPGEQYF. The sequence in DNA is TGTGCCAGCAGCCCGTGGGTATGGACAGCCCCAGGGGAGCAGTACTTC. With the portions outside the CDR3 filled from the reference TRBV7-2 and TRBJ2-7 genes, the complete variable region becomes GAGVSQSPSNKVTEKGKDVELRCDPISGHTALYWYRQSLGQGLEFLIYFQGNSAPDKSGLPSDRFSAERTGGSVSTLTIQRTQQEDSAVYLCASSPWVWTAPGEQYFGPGTRLTVT.